This TCR beta chain was sequenced during a study of blood T cell repertoires in COVID-19 (dated by TCRdb to 2020 to 2022). Some background on the complete study: Samples from collaborators originated in the United States, Italy and Spain and spanned both the acute and convalescent phases of COVID-19. The samples were drawn from the first 160 participants of the ongoing ImmuneRACE study and from more than 1,000 subjects provided by 6 global collaborators. Where available, HLA class I and class II types were taken from metadata supplied by the sample provider and were not determined by assay-based typing. The repertoires were released in a freely available public database meant as a resource for research on the immune response to SARS-CoV-2. A de-identified subject ID, COVID-19 status, age in years and sex were almost always included in the sample metadata. Subjects who had been exposed to COVID-19, were actively infected with it, or had recovered from it provided the deeply sampled blood TCRbeta repertoires that made up the dataset. The material from the prospective study consisted of cDNA or gDNA derived from T cells, B-cell-depleted T cells, or PBMCs.

Points on this clone: It has no known antigen specificity. Per-nucleotide qualities are absent, and no much larger clonotype sits a single base away.

The CDR3 starts with the cysteine, ends with the phenylalanine, and has 14 residues. Of all the DNA, just the CDR3 is kept, 42 bases in frame from base 1. V lost 6 bases and J lost 6 bases, and the count of bases not matched to a germline gene is 8. The germline V gene provides CDR1 MDHEN and CDR2 SYDVKM. The collaborating institutions used their own protocols to collect whole blood in K2EDTA tubes. For TCRbeta analysis, collaborator samples were shipped as frozen whole blood, as isolated PBMCs, or as DNA extracted from either sample type. The immunoSEQ Assay, a bias-controlled multiplex PCR, was used to amplify TCRbeta CDR3 regions from genomic DNA. Turning to the authors' computational methods: The number of nucleated cells in each sample was estimated by amplification of reference gene primers within the assay. Sequence reads were collapsed and filtered to measure the absolute abundance of every unique TCRbeta CDR3 rearrangement. Productive Simpson clonality was computed per sample as the square root of Simpson's diversity index over productive rearrangements. The table comes from immuneACCESS by way of TCRdb, which keeps in-frame sequences with V and J called. Part of the clones is missing from these tables; in studies checked, under half for an unresolved V gene and the rest for unknown reasons. V, J and clone size reflect that table, while D and trimming were determined from the DNA. In all, the sample holds 380,000 or so clones, and roughly nine tenths of those were seen once. 1% to 1.5% of the sample is held by the ten biggest clonotypes.

What the research found in general, with its limitations: How much clinical and demographic metadata was included differed by source and by participant, and the metadata was provided uncurated.

The V and J genes are TRBV28 and TRBJ1-5; TRBD1 agrees with 7 junctional bases. This TCR was sampled from a man in his forties with acute or convalescent COVID-19. Sequenced material: peripheral blood. The DNA is TGTGCCAGCAGAAGTACAGGGGCGGGTCAGCCCCAGCATTTT. Translated, this gives CASRSTGAGQPQHF.